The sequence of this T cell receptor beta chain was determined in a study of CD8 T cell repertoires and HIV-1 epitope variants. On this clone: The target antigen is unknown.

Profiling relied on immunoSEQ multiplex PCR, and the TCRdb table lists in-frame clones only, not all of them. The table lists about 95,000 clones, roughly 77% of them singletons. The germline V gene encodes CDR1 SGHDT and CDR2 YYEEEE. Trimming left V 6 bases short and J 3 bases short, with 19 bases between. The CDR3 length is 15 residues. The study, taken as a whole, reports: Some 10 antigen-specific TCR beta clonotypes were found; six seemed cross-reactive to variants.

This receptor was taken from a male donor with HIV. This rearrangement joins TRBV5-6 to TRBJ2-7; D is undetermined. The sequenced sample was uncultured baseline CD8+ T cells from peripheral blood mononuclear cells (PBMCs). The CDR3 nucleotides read TGTGCCAGCACCCTAAAGGTCGCAGCCCTCTACGAGCAGTACTTC. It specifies CASTLKVAALYEQYF.